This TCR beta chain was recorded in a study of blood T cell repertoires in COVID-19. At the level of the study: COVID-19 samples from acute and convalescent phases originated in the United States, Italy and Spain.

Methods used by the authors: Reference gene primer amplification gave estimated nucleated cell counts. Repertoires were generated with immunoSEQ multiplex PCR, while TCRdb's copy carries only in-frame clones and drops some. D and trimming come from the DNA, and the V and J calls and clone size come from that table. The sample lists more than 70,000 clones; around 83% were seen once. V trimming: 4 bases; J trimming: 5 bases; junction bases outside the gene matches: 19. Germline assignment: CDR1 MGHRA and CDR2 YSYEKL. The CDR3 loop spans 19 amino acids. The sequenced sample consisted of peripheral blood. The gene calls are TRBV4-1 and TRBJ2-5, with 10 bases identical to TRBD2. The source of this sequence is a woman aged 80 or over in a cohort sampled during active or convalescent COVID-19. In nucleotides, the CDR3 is TGCGCCAGCAGCCTCGACAGGGGAATTAGCGGGAGGCGGGATGAGACCCAGTACTTC. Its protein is CASSLDRGISGRRDETQYF.